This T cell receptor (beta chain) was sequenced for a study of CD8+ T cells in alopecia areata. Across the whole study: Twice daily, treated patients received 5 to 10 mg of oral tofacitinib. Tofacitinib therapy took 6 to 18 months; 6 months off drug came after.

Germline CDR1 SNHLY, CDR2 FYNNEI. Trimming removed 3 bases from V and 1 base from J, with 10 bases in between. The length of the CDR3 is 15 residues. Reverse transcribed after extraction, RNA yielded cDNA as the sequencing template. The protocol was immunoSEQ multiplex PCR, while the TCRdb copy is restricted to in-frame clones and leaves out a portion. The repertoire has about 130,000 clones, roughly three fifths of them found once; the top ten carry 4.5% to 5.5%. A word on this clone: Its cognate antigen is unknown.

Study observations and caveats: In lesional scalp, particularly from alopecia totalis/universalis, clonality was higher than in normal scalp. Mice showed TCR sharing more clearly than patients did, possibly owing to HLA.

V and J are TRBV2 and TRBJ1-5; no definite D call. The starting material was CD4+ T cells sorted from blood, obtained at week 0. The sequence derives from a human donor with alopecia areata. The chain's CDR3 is CASSETGRSNQPQHF. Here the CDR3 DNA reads TGTGCCAGCAGTGAGACGGGTAGGAGCAATCAGCCCCAGCATTTT. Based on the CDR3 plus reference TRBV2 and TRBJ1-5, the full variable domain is EPEVTQTPSHQVTQMGQEVILRCVPISNHLYFYWYRQILGQKVEFLVSFYNNEISEKSEIFDDQFSVERPDGSNFTLKIRSTKLEDSAMYFCASSETGRSNQPQHFGDGTRLSIL.